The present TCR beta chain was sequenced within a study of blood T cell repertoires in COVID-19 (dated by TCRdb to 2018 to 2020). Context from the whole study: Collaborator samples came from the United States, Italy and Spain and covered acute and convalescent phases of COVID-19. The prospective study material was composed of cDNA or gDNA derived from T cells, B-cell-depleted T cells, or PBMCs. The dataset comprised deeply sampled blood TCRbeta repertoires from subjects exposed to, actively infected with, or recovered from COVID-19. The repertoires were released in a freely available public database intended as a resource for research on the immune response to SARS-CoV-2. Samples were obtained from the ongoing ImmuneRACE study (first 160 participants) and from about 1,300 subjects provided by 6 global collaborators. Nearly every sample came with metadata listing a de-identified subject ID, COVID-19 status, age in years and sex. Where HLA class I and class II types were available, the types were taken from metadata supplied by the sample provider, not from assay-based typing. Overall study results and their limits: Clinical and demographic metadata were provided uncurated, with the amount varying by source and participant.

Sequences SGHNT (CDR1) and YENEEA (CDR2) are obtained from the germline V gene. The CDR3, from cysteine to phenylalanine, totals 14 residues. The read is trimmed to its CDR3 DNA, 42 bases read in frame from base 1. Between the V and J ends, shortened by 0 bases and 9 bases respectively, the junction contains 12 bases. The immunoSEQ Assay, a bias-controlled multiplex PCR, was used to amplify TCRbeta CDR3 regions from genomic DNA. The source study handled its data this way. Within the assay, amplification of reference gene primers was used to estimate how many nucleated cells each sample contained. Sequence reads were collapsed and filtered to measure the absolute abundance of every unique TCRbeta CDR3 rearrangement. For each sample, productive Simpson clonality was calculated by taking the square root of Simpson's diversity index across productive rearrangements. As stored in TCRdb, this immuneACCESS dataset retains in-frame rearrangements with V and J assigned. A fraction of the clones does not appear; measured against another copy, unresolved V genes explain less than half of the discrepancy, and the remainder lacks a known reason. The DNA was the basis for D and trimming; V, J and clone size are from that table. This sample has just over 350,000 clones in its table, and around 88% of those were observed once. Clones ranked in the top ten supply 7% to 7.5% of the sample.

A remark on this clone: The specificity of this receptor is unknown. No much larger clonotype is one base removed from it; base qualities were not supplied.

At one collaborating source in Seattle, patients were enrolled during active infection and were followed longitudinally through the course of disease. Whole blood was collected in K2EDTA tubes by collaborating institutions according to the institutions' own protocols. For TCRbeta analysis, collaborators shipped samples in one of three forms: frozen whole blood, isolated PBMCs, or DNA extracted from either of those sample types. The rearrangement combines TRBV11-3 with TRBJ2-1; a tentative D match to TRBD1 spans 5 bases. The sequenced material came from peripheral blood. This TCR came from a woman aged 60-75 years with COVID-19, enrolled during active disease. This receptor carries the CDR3 CASSLEAGYSEQFF. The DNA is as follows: TGTGCCAGCAGCTTAGAGGCAGGGTATAGTGAGCAGTTCTTC.